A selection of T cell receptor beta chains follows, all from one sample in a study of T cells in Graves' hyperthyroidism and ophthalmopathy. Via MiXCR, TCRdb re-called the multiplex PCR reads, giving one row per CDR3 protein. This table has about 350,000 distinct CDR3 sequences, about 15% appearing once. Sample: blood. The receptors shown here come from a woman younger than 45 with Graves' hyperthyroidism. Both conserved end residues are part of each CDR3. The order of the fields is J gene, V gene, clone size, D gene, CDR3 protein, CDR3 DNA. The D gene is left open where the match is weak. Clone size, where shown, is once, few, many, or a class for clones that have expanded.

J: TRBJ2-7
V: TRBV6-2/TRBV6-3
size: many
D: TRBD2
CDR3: CASRLAGDFYGYEQYF
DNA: TGTGCCAGCAGACTAGCGGGAGATTTTTACGGCTACGAGCAGTACTTC

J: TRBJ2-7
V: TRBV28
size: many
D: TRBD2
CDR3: CASSLWGSGRDYEQYF
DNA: TGTGCCAGCAGTTTATGGGGTAGCGGGAGGGACTACGAGCAGTACTTC

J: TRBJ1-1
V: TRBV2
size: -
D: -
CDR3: CASGRGTEAFF
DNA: TGTGCCAGCGGCAGGGGCACTGAAGCTTTCTTT

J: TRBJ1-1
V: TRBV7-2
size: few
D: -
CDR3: CASSLAGLLNTEAFF
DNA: TGTGCCAGCAGCTTAGCAGGGCTCCTGAACACTGAAGCTTTCTTT

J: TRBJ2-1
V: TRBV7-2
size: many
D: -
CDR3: CASRLDDSSYNEQFF
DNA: TGTGCCAGCAGATTGGACGATAGCTCCTACAATGAGCAGTTCTTC

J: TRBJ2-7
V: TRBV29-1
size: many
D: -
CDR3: CSVRLVDADEQYF
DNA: TGCAGCGTTAGGCTCGTAGATGCGGACGAGCAGTACTTC

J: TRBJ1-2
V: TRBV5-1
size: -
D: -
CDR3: CASGVPGKYGYTF
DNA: TGCGCCAGCGGCGTCCCAGGGAAGTATGGCTACACCTTC

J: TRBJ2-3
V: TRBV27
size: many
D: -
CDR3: CASSFASLVTLSTQYF
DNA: TGTGCCAGCAGTTTTGCTTCGTTGGTAACTTTAAGTACGCAGTATTTT

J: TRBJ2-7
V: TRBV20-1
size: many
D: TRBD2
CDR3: CSAPTSGSVYEQYF
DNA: TGCAGTGCGCCTACTAGCGGGAGTGTCTACGAGCAGTACTTC

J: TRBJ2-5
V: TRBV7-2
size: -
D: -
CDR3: CASSPGTVVTQYF
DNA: TGTGCCAGCAGCCCAGGGACGGTCGTGACCCAGTACTTC

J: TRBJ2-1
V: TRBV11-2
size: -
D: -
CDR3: CASSAGSGIGQIYNEQFF
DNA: TGTGCCAGCAGCGCAGGATCCGGTATAGGACAGATCTACAATGAGCAGTTCTTC

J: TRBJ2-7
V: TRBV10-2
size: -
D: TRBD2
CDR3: CASTTSGRFYEQYF
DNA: TGCGCCAGCACAACTAGCGGGAGGTTCTACGAGCAGTACTTC

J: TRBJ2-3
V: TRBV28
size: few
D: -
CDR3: CASSHRRVVTDTQYF
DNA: TGTGCCAGCAGTCACAGACGGGTAGTCACAGATACGCAGTATTTT

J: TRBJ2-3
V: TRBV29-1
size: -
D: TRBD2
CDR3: CSVERLAGRDTQYF
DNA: TGCAGCGTTGAAAGACTAGCGGGGAGAGATACGCAGTATTTT

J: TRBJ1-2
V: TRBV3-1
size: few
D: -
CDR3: CASSHPGGYTF
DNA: TGTGCCAGCAGCCACCCGGGAGGCTACACCTTC

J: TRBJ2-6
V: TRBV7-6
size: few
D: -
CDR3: CASSLAAGSQNVLTF
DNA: TGTGCCAGCAGCTTAGCAGCAGGGAGTCAAAACGTCCTGACTTTC

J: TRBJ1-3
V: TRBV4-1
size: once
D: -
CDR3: CASSSVRGGNTIYF
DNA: TGCGCCAGCAGCAGTGTTCGGGGCGGAAACACCATATATTTT

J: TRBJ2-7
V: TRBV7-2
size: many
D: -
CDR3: CASIPGGSSHEQYF
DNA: TGTGCCAGCATCCCCGGGGGATCATCCCACGAGCAGTACTTC

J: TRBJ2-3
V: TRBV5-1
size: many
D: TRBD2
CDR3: CASSPTSGRVDTQYF
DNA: TGCGCCAGCAGCCCTACTAGCGGGAGAGTGGATACGCAGTATTTT

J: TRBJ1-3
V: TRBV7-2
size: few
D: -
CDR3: CASKVRGGNTIYF
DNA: TGTGCCAGCAAGGTCCGGGGCGGAAACACCATATATTTT

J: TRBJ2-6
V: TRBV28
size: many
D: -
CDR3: CASSDRVGANVLTF
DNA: TGTGCCAGCAGTGATAGGGTTGGGGCCAACGTCCTGACTTTC

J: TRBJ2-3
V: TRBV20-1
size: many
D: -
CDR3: CSASLSSGTFRPTQYF
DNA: TGCAGTGCTAGTCTGAGTAGCGGAACTTTCCGTCCTACGCAGTATTTT